This passage covers 27 T cell receptor beta chains from one sample sequenced in a study of T cells in Graves' hyperthyroidism and ophthalmopathy. TCR beta CDR3 region amplification was performed from RNA transcripts. The study used the HTBI primer set for a first-round RT-PCR of the TCR CDR3. MiXCR, run by TCRdb on the multiplex PCR reads, gives a single entry per CDR3 protein. The data hold 90,000 to 120,000 distinct CDR3 sequences, with 16% observed a single time. The sequenced material came from blood. These receptors all stem from a woman between 45 and 65 years old with Graves' hyperthyroidism.

As regards this clonotype: Just one base apart from a much larger clone, this may be a read error. The chain links TRBV30 to TRBJ2-1, with 8 bases lining up with TRBD2. CDR3 length: 13 residues. Germline assignment: CDR1 GTSNPN and CDR2 SVGIG (reference sequence). The CDR3 coding sequence is TGTGCCTGGTCTGGGCTAGCGGGCTATGAGCAGTCCTTC. Protein product: CAWSGLAGYEQSF.

Points on this clonotype: At one of its ends the junction is not consistent with the germline gene, which may arise from a read error. The CDR3 nucleotides are TGCGCCAGCAGCTTCAACCACGCGAACACTGAAGCTTTCTTT. Its protein is CASSFNHANTEAFF. V gene TRBV7-9 combines with J gene TRBJ1-1; D not resolved. Germline CDR1 is SEHNR and CDR2 is FQNEAQ (reference sequence). The CDR3 is made up of 14 amino acids.

In its sample, this clonotype was seen many times. The V gene is TRBV6-1, the J gene TRBJ2-7; D ambiguous. CDR3 length equals 13 residues. From germline, CDR1 is MNHNS and CDR2 SASEGT. Trimming left V 7 bases short and J 4 bases short, with 14 bases between. The CDR3 reads CASISPGRYEQYF. The CDR3 coding sequence is TGTGCCAGCATAAGTCCAGGCCGTTACGAGCAGTACTTC.

This clonotype came up many times. V usage is TRBV29-1 and J usage is TRBJ2-7; the D is unclear. The V and J ends lost 2 bases and 4 bases respectively, with 9 bases between them. CDR1 SQVTM and CDR2 ANQGSEA come from the germline V gene. CDR3 length: 12 amino acids. CDR3 amino acids: CSVEFNEYEQYF. DNA of the CDR3: TGCAGCGTTGAATTCAACGAGTACGAGCAGTACTTC.

This clonotype appeared a few times. The J gene is TRBJ2-7, the V gene TRBV19; possible D gene TRBD1, 5 bases. Germline V gene data show CDR1 as LNHDA and CDR2 as SQIVND (reference sequence). Trimming stripped 3 bases from V and 2 bases from J, with 14 bases between. The CDR3 has 15 amino acids. The CDR3 spells CASSMSAPGTYEQYF. DNA of the CDR3: TGTGCCAGTAGTATGTCGGCGCCAGGGACCTACGAGCAGTACTTC.

This clonotype was counted between two and nine times. Being one base from a much bigger clone, this may be a read error. The chain recombines TRBV2 with TRBJ1-2; perhaps TRBD1 as D (6 bases). This CDR3 is built from 15 residues. V was pared by 7 bases and J by 7 bases, with 22 bases between. From germline, CDR1 is SNHLY and CDR2 FYNNEI. This chain's CDR3 is CASIYRDTPGCGYTF. CDR3 bases: TGTGCCAGCATTTACCGGGACACCCCTGGCTGTGGCTACACCTTC.

This clonotype was seen only a few times. This chain uses TRBV4-1 with TRBJ1-4, with 7 bases fitting TRBD1. In germline, CDR1 is MGHRA, CDR2 YSYEKL. The V gene end was trimmed by 0 bases and the J gene end by 7 bases; junction bases not matched to a gene: 8. The CDR3 covers 16 residues. The CDR3 DNA reads as TGCGCCAGCAGCCAAGAGGGGACAGTTGGGGGTGAAAAACTGTTTTTT. Amino acid sequence: CASSQEGTVGGEKLFF.

This clonotype was counted at least ten times. The chain joins TRBV12-3 or TRBV12-4 to TRBJ1-1, with D perhaps TRBD1 (6 bases). Between the trimmed V and J ends, which lost 6 bases and 0 bases, there was a span of 14 bases. The CDR3 is made up of 15 amino acids. The CDR3 DNA follows: TGTGCCAGCAGCTACTACGGGACATTGAACACTGAAGCTTTCTTT. It yields the protein CASSYYGTLNTEAFF.

This clonotype was seen repeatedly, ten times or more. One end of the junction is discordant with germline, which a read error may explain. The J gene is TRBJ1-2, the V gene TRBV6-6; perhaps TRBD1 as D (5 bases). Looked up from germline, CDR1 is MNHNY and CDR2 is SVGAGI (reference sequence). The CDR3 loop spans 13 amino acids. CDR3: CASSYQGRDSYSF. Written as DNA, the CDR3 is TGTGCCAGCAGTTACCAGGGCCGCGACAGCTACTCCTTC.

This clonotype has at least ten counts. The V gene is TRBV19, the J gene TRBJ2-3; TRBD2 matches 10 bases. The CDR3 covers 17 residues. V trimming: 10 bases; J trimming: 6 bases; junction bases outside the gene matches: 19. The germline V gene has CDR1 LNHDA and CDR2 SQIVND (reference sequence). CDR3 sequence: CATKGQSGTSVGDTQYF. The DNA for the CDR3 is TGTGCCACCAAGGGGCAGTCCGGGACTAGCGTTGGCGATACGCAGTATTTT.

This clonotype was counted ten times or more. The CDR3 coding sequence is TGTGCCAGTAGTATGGTGGACAGCAAGAACACTGAAGCTTTCTTT. This codes for CASSMVDSKNTEAFF. V usage is TRBV19 and J usage is TRBJ1-1; the D gene is possibly TRBD1 (6 bases). Between the trimmed V and J ends, which lost 3 bases and 1 base, there was a span of 12 bases. The CDR3 spans 15 residues. Germline assignment: CDR1 LNHDA and CDR2 SQIVND (reference sequence).

The chain employs TRBV5-4 and TRBJ2-7; no clear D gene. V lost 4 bases and J 4 bases, leaving 15 bases between the germline ends. The CDR3 runs to 14 residues. CDR1 SGHNT and CDR2 YYREEE come from the germline V gene (reference sequence). The CDR3: CASSPRGSRYEQYF. In DNA, the CDR3 is TGTGCCAGCAGCCCCCGAGGTAGCCGATACGAGCAGTACTTC.

The CDR3 bases are TGTGCCAGCAGCTCCAAGGCTAGCGGACTTTACGAGCAGTACTTC. Translated, it gives CASSSKASGLYEQYF. This chain joins TRBV7-2 and TRBJ2-7, with TRBD2 matching 7 bases. V trimming: 4 bases; J trimming: 4 bases; junction bases outside the gene matches: 10. CDR1 is SGHTA, CDR2 FQGNSA, per germline. This CDR3 spans 15 amino acids.

Only a few counts were recorded for this clonotype. The chain has TRBV28 and TRBJ2-7; TRBD2 aligns across 7 bases. CDR1 is MDHEN and CDR2 is SYDVKM in the germline V gene. The V segment lost 5 bases and the J segment 0 bases; nucleotides outside the gene matches: 13. The CDR3 has 17 amino acids. The CDR3 DNA sequence: TGTGCCAGCAGTCTTCCCTATGAGGGAGGGCCCTCCTACGAGCAGTACGTC. Amino acid sequence: CASSLPYEGGPSYEQYV.

This chain joins TRBV29-1 and TRBJ2-2; weak D call: TRBD2 (6 bases). The germline CDR1 and CDR2 sequences are SQVTM and ANQGSEA. Trimming cost V 3 bases and J 4 bases, with 21 bases left between them. This CDR3 is 17 amino acids long. The CDR3: CSVDLYQRGTRTGELFF. For the CDR3, the DNA is TGCAGCGTTGACCTGTACCAGCGCGGGACCCGCACCGGGGAGCTGTTTTTT.

This clonotype was recorded many times. This rearrangement joins TRBV6-1 to TRBJ2-7; no firm D call. The germline CDR1 and CDR2 sequences are MNHNS and SASEGT. This CDR3 has 12 residues. V was trimmed by 6 bases and J by 4 bases, leaving 10 bases between them. The CDR3 DNA follows: TGTGCCAGCAGCCAAAAGAGTTACGAGCAGTACTTC. As protein: CASSQKSYEQYF.

This clonotype was seen many times. V and J are TRBV6-6 and TRBJ2-6; perhaps TRBD2 as D (7 bases). Germline V gives CDR1 MNHNY, CDR2 SVGAGI (reference sequence). The CDR3 runs to 17 residues. Trimming pared 0 bases from V and 4 bases from J, leaving 13 bases between. CDR3: CASSYSGGVGGANVLTF. In DNA form, the CDR3 reads TGTGCCAGCAGTTACTCAGGGGGGGTCGGAGGGGCCAACGTCCTGACTTTC.

V gene TRBV20-1 combines with J gene TRBJ2-1; TRBD2 matches 15 bases. V was clipped by 6 bases and J by 9 bases; unmatched bases: 15. The CDR3 has 17 residues. The V gene's germline CDR1 is DFQATT and CDR2 SNEGSKA (reference sequence). Written as DNA, the CDR3 is TGCAGTGCCCCCGGGACCGGGACTAGCGGGGGGTATCGTGAGCAGTTCTTC. Translating gives CSAPGTGTSGGYREQFF.

This clonotype came up many times. This chain uses TRBV5-1 with TRBJ2-6; the D gene is possibly TRBD1 (6 bases). The CDR3 is made up of 15 amino acids. CDR1 and CDR2 from the germline V gene are SGHRS and YFSETQ. Deletions cut 4 bases from V and 0 bases from J, with 8 bases between. The CDR3 region is CASSTGNSGANVLTF. The CDR3 DNA is TGCGCCAGCAGCACAGGGAACTCTGGGGCCAACGTCCTGACTTTC.

The table lists this clonotype with many counts. The V gene is TRBV20-1, the J gene TRBJ1-1; the match to TRBD1 covers 8 bases. Germline V gives CDR1 DFQATT, CDR2 SNEGSKA (reference sequence). V gave up 6 bases and J gave up 7 bases; unmatched junction bases: 13. The CDR3 is 14 amino acids. In nucleotides, the CDR3 is TGCAGTGCGCTCAGACCAGGGGGCGCAGGTGAAGCTTTCTTT. Protein sequence: CSALRPGGAGEAFF.

This clonotype came up many times. An end of the junction differs from the germline gene, which may be a read error. This chain connects TRBV12-3 or TRBV12-4 to TRBJ2-1; 12 nucleotides align to TRBD2. This CDR3 contains 14 residues. The DNA for the CDR3 is TGTGCCAGCAGTCTAGCGGGAGGGCCTGGTGAGCAGTTCTTC. This translates into CASSLAGGPGEQFF.

The sample holds many counts of this clonotype. This chain uses TRBV30 with TRBJ1-2; 7 bases line up with TRBD1. The CDR3 is 13 amino acids. CDR1 GTSNPN and CDR2 SVGIG come from the germline V gene (reference sequence). V was pared by 4 bases and J by 3 bases, with 5 bases of the junction left unmatched. The CDR3 reads CAWTGGADYGYTF. The CDR3, as DNA: TGTGCCTGGACAGGGGGGGCGGACTATGGCTACACCTTC.

In its sample, this clonotype was seen many times. The genes are TRBV10-3 and TRBJ2-7; 10 nucleotides align to TRBD1. The CDR3 consists of 16 residues. Germline V gene sequence: CDR1 ENHRY, CDR2 SYGVKD. With V trimmed by 0 bases and J by 5 bases, 7 bases remained unmatched. The CDR3 is CAISESLLDRGNEQYF. CDR3 nucleotides: TGTGCCATCAGTGAGTCACTATTGGACAGGGGGAACGAGCAGTACTTC.

This clonotype has at least ten counts. The chain carries TRBV11-1 and TRBJ2-1; 13 positions agree with TRBD2. Trimming cost V 5 bases and J 7 bases; bases outside gene matches: 5. This CDR3 has 15 residues. Germline V gene sequence: CDR1 SGHAT, CDR2 FQDESV (reference sequence). CDR3 amino acids: CASSRGLAGVNEQFF. In DNA form, the CDR3 reads TGTGCCAGCAGCCGTGGACTAGCGGGAGTAAATGAGCAGTTCTTC.

Turning to this clonotype: One end of the junction varies from germline; a read error may be responsible. The chain uses TRBV6-2 or TRBV6-3 and TRBJ2-3; D is perhaps TRBD2 (6 bases). From germline, CDR1 is MNHEY and CDR2 SVGEGT. This CDR3 is built from 16 residues. The CDR3 here is CGSSRSSYGREDTQYF. The CDR3 DNA sequence: TGTGGCAGCAGCCGCTCCTCCTACGGGAGAGAAGATACGCAGTATTTT.

At least ten counts were recorded for this clonotype. This chain uses TRBV29-1 with TRBJ1-1, with D possibly being TRBD1 (6 bases). Germline-derived CDR1 and CDR2 are SQVTM and ANQGSEA. CDR3 size: 16 residues. Trimming took off 7 bases at V and 0 bases at J, with 21 bases between the two ends. The CDR3 here is CSAGAQGLLMNTEAFF. CDR3 in DNA: TGCAGCGCTGGGGCTCAGGGGCTCCTTATGAACACTGAAGCTTTCTTT.

The genes are TRBV28 and TRBJ2-7; D remains ambiguous. Germline CDR1 and CDR2: MDHEN and SYDVKM. Trimming took off 8 bases at V and 3 bases at J, with 8 bases between the two ends. This CDR3 has 11 amino acids. CDR3 nucleotides: TGTGCCAGCTCTCCCGGCTACGAGCAGTACTTC. This encodes CASSPGYEQYF.